Following are 24 T cell receptor beta chains from one sample sequenced in a study of blood T cell repertoires in COVID-19. Clones were read by immunoSEQ multiplex PCR, and TCRdb kept only the in-frame ones, dropping some. The sample yields roughly 160,000 clones, 90% to 95% seen once. The specimen sequenced was peripheral blood. These receptors came from a man in his fifties or sixties with acute or convalescent COVID-19.

The chain recombines TRBV24-1 with TRBJ1-1; D perhaps matches TRBD1 (6 bases). Trimming took off 6 bases at V and 7 bases at J, with 17 bases between the two ends. The CDR3 sequence is 14 residues long. Germline V gives CDR1 KGHDR, CDR2 SFDVKD. CDR3 DNA: TGTGCCACCAGTTCTGACAGGCCATCGTTTGAAGCTTTCTTT. This translates into CATSSDRPSFEAFF.

The J gene is TRBJ2-7, the V gene TRBV21-1; no DNA check was done on the table's D call, TRBD1. TRBV21-1 has pseudogene status. The CDR3 spans 21 residues. The CDR3 nucleotides are TGTGCCAGCAGCTCAGGACGCTGTCCCGGGACAGGGGGTGCAGGGGGTGCCGAGCAGTACGTC. The encoded protein is CASSSGRCPGTGGAGGAEQYV.

V usage is TRBV14 and J usage is TRBJ2-1; a possible D gene is TRBD2 (6 bases). V lost 4 bases and J lost 8, with 27 bases in between. There are 18 residues in the CDR3. Germline CDR1 is SGHDN and CDR2 is FVKESK. CDR3 nucleotide sequence: TGTGCCAGCAGCCCAGGACGGGGACTCCAAATCAGGCGGTATGAGCAGTTCTTC. It is translated as CASSPGRGLQIRRYEQFF.

V gene TRBV18 combines with J gene TRBJ2-3, with TRBD2 as a possible D gene (6 bases). Germline loops: CDR1 KGHSH, CDR2 LQKENI. V lost 2 bases and J lost 2, with 17 bases in between. The CDR3 is 17 amino acids. The CDR3: CASSPAFQRTTTDTQYF. In DNA, the CDR3 is TGTGCCAGCTCACCAGCGTTTCAGAGGACTACCACAGATACGCAGTATTTT.

The rearrangement joins TRBV11-2 to TRBJ1-6; maybe TRBD1 (6 bases). The germline V gene has CDR1 SGHAT and CDR2 FQNNGV. This CDR3 contains 15 residues. Deletions cut 1 base from V and 6 bases from J, with 10 bases between. Here the CDR3 DNA reads TGTGCCAGCAGCTTAGGCGGGGGCATTAATTCACCCCTCCACTTT. It codes for CASSLGGGINSPLHF.

There are a few counts of this clone. The V call is TRBV7-2, the J call TRBJ1-1; D is perhaps TRBD1 (5 bases). V lost 5 bases, J lost 1 base, and 11 bases lay in between. Germline CDR1 is SGHTA and CDR2 is FQGNSA. The CDR3 has 14 amino acids. The CDR3 protein is CASSPIGGNTEAFF. The CDR3 DNA is TGTGCCAGCAGCCCCATCGGGGGGAACACTGAAGCTTTCTTT.

The chain links TRBV9 to TRBJ2-7; TRBD1 matches 7 bases. The CDR3 has 14 residues. CDR1 SGDLS and CDR2 YYNGEE come from the germline V gene. Losses at the gene ends were 4 bases for V and 2 bases for J; bases not matched to a gene: 6. CDR3 protein: CASSTRDRPYEQYF. The CDR3, as DNA: TGTGCCAGCAGCACAAGGGACAGACCCTACGAGCAGTACTTC.

To note about this clone: The sample contains more than one DNA sequence encoding this CDR3. CDR3 loop: CASSLTGYGYTF. The CDR3 nucleotides read TGTGCCAGCAGTCTCACAGGGTATGGCTACACCTTC. This chain links TRBV28 with TRBJ1-2, with D possibly being TRBD1 (6 bases). Germline V gene data show CDR1 as MDHEN and CDR2 as SYDVKM. The ends were cut back, 5 bases at V and 5 bases at J, with 9 bases in the middle. This CDR3 comprises 12 residues.

The genes are TRBV10-3 and TRBJ1-2; 7 bases align to TRBD1. Germline lookup yields CDR1 ENHRY and CDR2 SYGVKD. The CDR3 spans 15 residues. Germline trimming cut 0 bases from V and 4 bases from J; bases unmatched to any gene: 5. CDR3 amino acids: CAISESTGKGYGYTF. CDR3 coding DNA: TGTGCCATCAGTGAGTCGACAGGGAAAGGCTATGGCTACACCTTC.

The V gene is TRBV7-7, the J gene TRBJ2-7, with D perhaps matching TRBD1 (6 bases). The V gene's germline CDR1 is SSHAT and CDR2 FNYEAQ (reference sequence). The CDR3 spans 15 residues. Here the CDR3 reads CASSLGQRSSYEQYV. The CDR3 region has the DNA TGTGCTAGCAGCTTAGGACAGAGGAGCTCCTACGAGCAGTACGTC.

This sequence joins TRBV7-8 and TRBJ2-5; 7 nucleotides line up with TRBD1. The CDR3 consists of 13 residues. The ends lost 3 bases at V and 5 bases at J; junction bases unmatched: 3. CDR1 and CDR2 (germline): SGHVS, FQNEAQ. In nucleotides, the CDR3 is TGTGCCAGCAGCTTGGACAGGCTGGAGACCCAGTACTTC. Residues: CASSLDRLETQYF. The whole variable domain, filled in from reference TRBV7-8 and TRBJ2-5, reads GAGVSQSPRYKVAKRGQDVALRCDPISGHVSLFWYQQALGQGPEFLTYFQNEAQLDKSGLPSDRFFAERPEGSVSTLKIQRTQQEDSAVYLCASSLDRLETQYFGPGTRLLVL.

V gene TRBV10-3 combines with J gene TRBJ1-3; 8 positions agree with TRBD1. The CDR3 consists of 14 residues. Per germline, CDR1 ENHRY and CDR2 SYGVKD. The V segment lost 2 bases and the J segment 6 bases; nucleotides outside the gene matches: 3. The CDR3 region is CAISETDRANTIYF. The CDR3 nucleotides read TGTGCCATCAGTGAGACGGACAGGGCAAACACCATATATTTT.

The chain joins TRBV5-4 to TRBJ2-2, with D possibly matching TRBD2 (6 bases). This CDR3 comprises 14 residues. V was pared by 3 bases and J by 2 bases, with 8 bases between. Germline values: CDR1 SGHNT, CDR2 YYREEE (reference sequence). The CDR3 spells CASSSGLNTGELFF. Written as DNA, the CDR3 is TGTGCCAGCAGCTCGGGACTCAACACCGGGGAGCTGTTTTTT.

V and J are TRBV10-2 and TRBJ1-3; D perhaps matches TRBD1 (6 bases). The CDR3 runs 16 residues. The germline CDR1 and CDR2 sequences are WSHSY and SAAADI. The ends were cut back, 4 bases at V and 3 bases at J, with 16 bases in the middle. The CDR3 sequence is CASSGSGGGLGNTIYF. CDR3 sequence (DNA): TGCGCCAGCAGTGGTTCTGGGGGGGGGCTTGGAAACACCATATATTTT.

CDR3 in DNA: TGTGCCAGCAGGTCCGGACTAGCGGGCTCCGGGGAGCTGTTTTTT. It is translated as CASRSGLAGSGELFF. The gene calls are TRBV7-2 and TRBJ2-2; TRBD2 matches at 11 bases. Germline assignment: CDR1 SGHTA and CDR2 FQGNSA. Trimming took 6 bases from V and 6 from J; bases not matched to a gene: 6. The CDR3 is made up of 15 amino acids.

This clone is a singleton in its sample. The chain carries TRBV10-3 and TRBJ2-5, with 11 bases aligning to TRBD1. Germline V CDR1 and CDR2: ENHRY, SYGVKD. V dropped 5 bases and J dropped 5; count of bases not matched to a gene: 7. CDR3 length: 15 residues. The CDR3 sequence: CAISTDRGRAETQYF. In DNA, the CDR3 is TGTGCCATCAGTACGGACAGGGGGCGGGCGGAGACCCAGTACTTC.

V gene TRBV30 combines with J gene TRBJ1-1; D uncertain. V dropped 2 bases and J dropped 4 bases, with 11 bases sitting between them. The CDR3 extends over 13 amino acids. Germline CDR1 reads GTSNPN; CDR2 reads SVGIG (reference sequence). The DNA for the CDR3 is TGTGCCTGGAGTCAACAGAGCGGCACTGAAGCTTTCTTT. It encodes CAWSQQSGTEAFF. Full variable domain (missing parts from reference TRBV30 and TRBJ1-1): SQTIHQWPATLVQPVGSPLSLECTVEGTSNPNLYWYRQAAGRGLQLLFYSVGIGQISSEVPQNLSASRPQDRQFILSSKKLLLSDSGFYLCAWSQQSGTEAFFGQGTRLTVV.

The gene calls are TRBV30 and TRBJ2-2; maybe TRBD2 (6 bases). The CDR3 loop spans 15 amino acids. Germline CDR1 is GTSNPN and CDR2 is SVGIG (reference sequence). Trimming removed 5 bases at V and 3 bases at J, with 16 bases between. The CDR3 spells CAWEEGLFHTGELFF. CDR3 sequence (DNA): TGTGCCTGGGAAGAAGGACTATTCCACACCGGGGAGCTGTTTTTT.

This chain links TRBV9 with TRBJ2-2; D not certain. With 4 bases removed from V and 4 bases from J, the gap between germline ends came to 8 bases. This CDR3 has 13 amino acids. The V gene's germline CDR1 is SGDLS and CDR2 YYNGEE. The CDR3, as DNA: TGTGCCAGCAGCCCCCCCAGCACCGGGGAGCTGTTTTTT. This codes for CASSPPSTGELFF. The full variable domain, in which reference TRBV9 and TRBJ2-2 provide the parts outside the CDR3, is DSGVTQTPKHLITATGQRVTLRCSPRSGDLSVYWYQQSLDQGLQFLIQYYNGEERAKGNILERFSAQQFPDLHSELNLSSLELGDSALYFCASSPPSTGELFFGEGSRLTVL.

This chain uses TRBV24-1 with TRBJ2-6; 7 nucleotides match TRBD1. The V and J ends lost 5 bases and 0 bases, in that order; junction bases with no gene match: 0. Germline V gives CDR1 KGHDR, CDR2 SFDVKD. The CDR3 is 15 amino acids. CDR3 residues: CATSAGGSGANVLTF. CDR3 sequence (DNA): TGTGCCACCAGTGCAGGGGGCTCTGGGGCCAACGTCCTGACTTTC.

The gene calls are TRBV2 and TRBJ2-7; unclear D gene. With 3 bases removed from V and 3 bases from J, the gap between germline ends came to 6 bases. CDR1 and CDR2 (germline): SNHLY, FYNNEI. This CDR3 has 12 residues. The CDR3 coding sequence is TGTGCCAGCAGTGATTCGGGCTACGAGCAGTACTTC. It yields the protein CASSDSGYEQYF.

This clone was detected once. DNA for the CDR3: TGCGCCAGCAGCCAAGACCTCAGGGGGGCTAACACTGAAGCTTTCTTT. Protein sequence: CASSQDLRGANTEAFF. The J gene is TRBJ1-1, the V gene TRBV4-1, with TRBD1 identical over 7 bases. The CDR3 runs 16 residues. Germline assignment: CDR1 MGHRA and CDR2 YSYEKL. After removal of 0 bases from V and 2 bases from J, the junction contained 6 bases not matched to a gene.

This chain uses TRBV29-1 with TRBJ2-2; D might be TRBD2 (6 bases). The CDR3 sequence is 14 residues long. Germline-derived CDR1 and CDR2 are SQVTM and ANQGSEA. V lost 5 bases, J lost 6 bases, and 16 bases lay in between. CDR3 bases: TGCAGCGTTTTTCTAGCGCATTTGCCCGGGGAGCTGTTTTTT. Its protein is CSVFLAHLPGELFF.

CDR3 coding DNA: TGTGCCAGCAGCTCGACCGGACAGGGACGGGCGTTACCCTACGAGCAGTACTTC. Amino acids: CASSSTGQGRALPYEQYF. The chain employs TRBV9 and TRBJ2-7; 8 bases fit TRBD1. Looked up from germline, CDR1 is SGDLS and CDR2 is YYNGEE. The CDR3 sequence is 18 residues long. The V and J ends lost 4 bases and 2 bases, in that order; junction bases with no gene match: 17.